This T cell receptor beta chain emerged from a study of control samples from healthy donors and cancer patients. The CDR3 has 13 amino acids. Trimming took off 3 bases at V and 8 bases at J, with 13 bases between the two ends. Germline V gives CDR1 LNHDA, CDR2 SQIVND (reference sequence). Here immunoSEQ multiplex PCR was the method, and the copy in TCRdb shows in-frame clones only, minus some. The table lists nearly 200,000 clones, 91% of them singletons, with 1.5% to 2% in the top ten. This sequence originates from a man aged 25-45 years in good health. Sequenced input: blood. The chain carries TRBV19 and TRBJ1-2; unclear D gene. The CDR3 spells CASSIAHSGGYTF. The DNA for the CDR3 is TGTGCCAGTAGTATTGCCCACTCGGGAGGCTACACCTTC.